The 25 T cell receptor beta chains presented below share a single source sample, sequenced in a study of cytomegalovirus exposure and HLA in healthy donors. 13 Jbeta primers and 60 Vbeta primers were used for the PCR. Using immunoSEQ multiplex PCR, the repertoire was profiled, and TCRdb retains in-frame clones only, with some absent. The sample has 70,000 to 100,000 clones; around two thirds are singletons. Sequenced input: PBMCs. These receptors originate from a woman in her 50s in good health and CMV-seropositive.

The genes are TRBV7-7 and TRBJ1-6; 7 positions agree with TRBD1. V was pared by 2 bases and J by 6 bases, with 10 bases of the junction left unmatched. CDR3 size: 17 residues. CDR1 SSHAT and CDR2 FNYEAQ come from the germline V gene (reference sequence). The CDR3 is CASSLFSLDRINSPLHF. As DNA, the CDR3 is TGTGCCAGCAGCTTATTTAGTCTGGACAGGATTAATTCACCCCTCCACTTT.

This sequence joins TRBV5-4 and TRBJ2-5; a possible D gene is TRBD1 (5 bases). The germline CDR1 and CDR2 sequences are SGHNT and YYREEE (reference sequence). The CDR3 runs 15 residues. V lost 4 bases and J lost 2, with 15 bases in between. The CDR3 sequence: CASSLSIRDQETQYF. In DNA form, the CDR3 reads TGTGCCAGCAGCCTGAGTATCAGGGATCAAGAGACCCAGTACTTC.

This clone has more than one count but fewer than ten. A read error may account for a junction end that differs from germline. The V and J genes are TRBV7-9 and TRBJ1-1; 7 positions match TRBD1. Per germline, CDR1 SEHNR and CDR2 FQNEAQ (reference sequence). The CDR3 loop spans 17 amino acids. Here the CDR3 DNA reads TGTTCCAGCACAGGAAATTACAGGGGTTTTATGAACACTGAAGCTTTCTTT. It yields the protein CSSTGNYRGFMNTEAFF.

The genes are TRBV15 and TRBJ1-1, with 10 bases lining up with TRBD1. V was pared by 8 bases and J by 0 bases, with 12 bases of the junction left unmatched. Germline CDR1 LNHNV, CDR2 YYDKDF (reference sequence). The CDR3 has 17 amino acids. The CDR3 region has the DNA TGTGCCACCGGGGGCGACAGGGGGCTCCCCTTGAACACTGAAGCTTTCTTT. Its protein is CATGGDRGLPLNTEAFF.

CDR3: CASSLDGGGAYEQYF. The CDR3 region has the DNA TGTGCCAGCAGCTTAGACGGCGGGGGGGCCTACGAGCAGTACTTC. The V call is TRBV13, the J call TRBJ2-7; 9 bases agree with TRBD2. With V trimmed by 1 base and J by 2 bases, 3 bases remained unmatched. This CDR3 has 15 residues. Germline-derived CDR1 and CDR2 are PRHDT and FYEKMQ (reference sequence). The full variable domain, its missing parts supplied by reference TRBV13 and TRBJ2-7, is AAGVIQSPRHLIKEKRETATLKCYPIPRHDTVYWYQQGPGQDPQFLISFYEKMQSDKGSIPDRFSAQQFSDYHSELNMSSLELGDSALYFCASSLDGGGAYEQYFGPGTRLTVT.

The chain couples TRBV10-3 to TRBJ2-5; 9 nucleotides line up with TRBD1. The V segment lost 4 bases and the J segment 5 bases; nucleotides outside the gene matches: 5. CDR1 is ENHRY, CDR2 SYGVKD, per germline. This CDR3 has 14 amino acids. CDR3 sequence reads: CAISVNRGQETQYF. CDR3 nucleotide sequence: TGTGCCATCAGTGTCAACAGGGGGCAGGAGACCCAGTACTTC.

The CDR3 reads CASSSGGGGPRSTEAFF. CDR3 sequence (DNA): TGTGCCAGCAGCAGTGGGGGCGGGGGGCCGAGATCGACTGAAGCTTTCTTT. J is TRBJ1-1 and V is TRBV21-1. TRBV21-1 is classified as a pseudogene. The CDR3 loop spans 17 amino acids.

The chain combines TRBV5-4 with TRBJ1-2; D is uncertain. The CDR3 runs 15 residues. Trimming left V 4 bases short and J 5 bases short, with 18 bases between. Germline V gives CDR1 SGHNT, CDR2 YYREEE (reference sequence). The CDR3 is CASSLGSLEGYGYTF. The CDR3 region has the DNA TGTGCCAGCAGCCTCGGGTCACTAGAAGGATATGGCTACACCTTC.

The V gene is TRBV7-8, the J gene TRBJ1-2; 8 bases are a match to TRBD1. The CDR3 totals 16 residues. Germline V CDR1 and CDR2: SGHVS, FQNEAQ. J was trimmed by 5 bases and V by 1 base; bases with no gene match: 9. CDR3 region: CASSLDLDRGPYGYTF. CDR3 nucleotide sequence: TGTGCCAGCAGCTTAGACCTCGACAGGGGCCCATATGGCTACACCTTC.

The V gene is TRBV15, the J gene TRBJ1-5, with TRBD1 as a possible D gene (5 bases). Looked up from germline, CDR1 is LNHNV and CDR2 is YYDKDF (reference sequence). The CDR3 consists of 13 residues. The V and J ends lost 7 bases and 3 bases respectively, with 10 bases between them. The CDR3 sequence is CATMAGLNQPQHF. The CDR3 bases are TGTGCCACCATGGCAGGGCTCAATCAGCCCCAGCATTTT.

This clone was found once. The chain joins TRBV5-4 to TRBJ2-3; 10 nucleotides match TRBD2. J lost 3 bases, V lost 0 bases, and 4 bases had no gene match. Germline lookup yields CDR1 SGHNT and CDR2 YYREEE (reference sequence). The CDR3 is made up of 16 amino acids. In DNA form, the CDR3 reads TGTGCCAGCAGCTTGGCAACTAGCGGGGTTACAGATACGCAGTATTTT. This encodes CASSLATSGVTDTQYF.

This CDR3 is CASSLLRGEQFF. CDR3 sequence (DNA): TGTGCCAGCAGCTTGCTCCGGGGTGAGCAGTTCTTC. The chain couples TRBV7-3 to TRBJ2-1; tentative D call: TRBD2 (5 bases). The germline gives CDR1 SGHTA, CDR2 FQGTGA. Trimming stripped 3 bases from V and 9 bases from J, with 9 bases between. This CDR3 comprises 12 residues.

Comment on this clone: At one end the junction does not follow the germline gene, possibly because of a read error. The chain links TRBV7-9 to TRBJ2-6; 8 nucleotides line up with TRBD1. Germline V lookup: CDR1 SEHNR, CDR2 FQNEAQ (reference sequence). The CDR3 has 16 residues. The CDR3: CSSSSIRGLGANVLTF. The CDR3 DNA reads as TGTTCCAGCAGCTCGATCAGGGGGCTCGGGGCCAACGTCCTGACTTTC.

This clone was detected only once. The gene calls are TRBV27 and TRBJ1-2; a possible D gene is TRBD1 (5 bases). CDR1 is MNHEY, CDR2 SMNVEV, per germline (reference sequence). V lost 6 bases and J lost 4, with 18 bases in between. This CDR3 comprises 15 residues. CDR3 residues: CASRPLWQGTYGYTF. For the CDR3, the DNA is TGTGCCAGCAGGCCCCTCTGGCAGGGAACCTATGGCTACACCTTC.

This chain links TRBV10-3 with TRBJ1-2; maybe TRBD1 (5 bases). Germline CDR1 reads ENHRY; CDR2 reads SYGVKD. The CDR3 sequence is 14 residues long. Trimming removed 4 bases from V and 8 bases from J, with 17 bases in between. The CDR3 nucleotides are TGTGCCATCAGTGGCCAGCAGGGAACGTTGGGCTACACCTTC. It specifies CAISGQQGTLGYTF.

The rearrangement joins TRBV7-3 to TRBJ2-1; no firm D call. Between the trimmed V and J ends, which lost 5 bases and 4 bases, there was a span of 12 bases. This CDR3 has 14 amino acids. CDR1 is SGHTA, CDR2 FQGTGA, per germline. CDR3 bases: TGTGCCAGCAGCCGTGGGCAGGTATACAATGAGCAGTTCTTC. Protein sequence: CASSRGQVYNEQFF.

This clone has only a few counts. This CDR3 reads CASALSGLGTQYF. The CDR3 DNA reads as TGTGCCAGTGCCCTTAGCGGACTCGGGACCCAGTACTTC. The genes are TRBV19 and TRBJ2-5; possible D gene TRBD2, 6 bases. Germline-derived CDR1 and CDR2 are LNHDA and SQIVND (reference sequence). This CDR3 region has 13 residues. The ends were cut back, 8 bases at V and 7 bases at J, with 17 bases in the middle.

The gene calls are TRBV6-5 and TRBJ1-2; TRBD1 aligns across 12 bases. In germline, CDR1 is MNHEY, CDR2 SVGAGI. V dropped 8 bases and J dropped 5; count of bases not matched to a gene: 3. This CDR3 is 13 amino acids long. CDR3 coding DNA: TGTGCCAGCGGGACAGGGGGCTGGTATGGCTACACCTTC. As protein: CASGTGGWYGYTF.

The J gene is TRBJ1-1, the V gene TRBV9, with D tentatively TRBD1 (6 bases). This CDR3 has 15 amino acids. Germline lookup yields CDR1 SGDLS and CDR2 YYNGEE. V lost 3 bases, J lost 0 bases, and 12 bases lay in between. The CDR3 bases are TGTGCCAGCAGCGCCTCCGGACAGATGAACACTGAAGCTTTCTTT. It specifies CASSASGQMNTEAFF.

V and J are TRBV9 and TRBJ1-4; tentative D call: TRBD1 (5 bases). Germline lookup yields CDR1 SGDLS and CDR2 YYNGEE. V dropped 0 bases and J dropped 4 bases, with 7 bases sitting between them. CDR3 size: 14 residues. The CDR3 here is CASSVGQGNEKLFF. CDR3 coding DNA: TGTGCCAGCAGCGTAGGCCAGGGTAATGAAAAACTGTTTTTT.

This chain uses TRBV18 with TRBJ1-4; D gene ambiguous. CDR3 length: 15 residues. The ends were cut back, 0 bases at V and 5 bases at J, with 10 bases in the middle. Germline loops: CDR1 KGHSH, CDR2 LQKENI. The CDR3 region is CASSPPRAGNEKLFF. CDR3 nucleotide sequence: TGTGCCAGCTCACCACCGAGGGCGGGAAATGAAAAACTGTTTTTT.

The chain is built from TRBV5-1 and TRBJ1-3; 7 bases line up with TRBD1. The CDR3 is made up of 16 amino acids. V gave up 4 bases and J gave up 0 bases; unmatched junction bases: 7. Germline V gene lookup returns CDR1 SGHRS and CDR2 YFSETQ. The CDR3 DNA is TGCGCCAGCAGCCCCAGGACAGGTTACTCTGGAAACACCATATATTTT. Protein product: CASSPRTGYSGNTIYF.

The J gene is TRBJ2-3, the V gene TRBV6-4, with 9 positions matching TRBD1. Germline V lookup: CDR1 MRHNA, CDR2 SNTAGT. V dropped 4 bases and J dropped 6; count of bases not matched to a gene: 11. The CDR3 loop spans 16 amino acids. In nucleotides, the CDR3 is TGTGCCAGCAGTGTCTCCGGTACAGGGGGCTTGGATACGCAGTATTTT. Residues: CASSVSGTGGLDTQYF.

V and J are TRBV5-1 and TRBJ1-2; the match to TRBD1 covers 9 bases. Looked up from germline, CDR1 is SGHRS and CDR2 is YFSETQ. The CDR3 loop spans 14 amino acids. With V trimmed by 4 bases and J by 4 bases, 5 bases remained unmatched. CDR3 region: CASSPGQGLYGYTF. In DNA, the CDR3 is TGCGCCAGCAGCCCGGGACAGGGCCTCTATGGCTACACCTTC. Based on the CDR3 plus reference TRBV5-1 and TRBJ1-2, the full variable domain is KAGVTQTPRYLIKTRGQQVTLSCSPISGHRSVSWYQQTPGQGLQFLFEYFSETQRNKGNFPGRFSGRQFSNSRSEMNVSTLELGDSALYLCASSPGQGLYGYTFGSGTRLTVV.

The rearrangement uses TRBV4-2 and TRBJ1-4; D not resolved. From germline, CDR1 is LGHNA and CDR2 YNFKEQ. The CDR3 consists of 14 residues. Deletions cut 5 bases from V and 8 bases from J, with 15 bases between. The CDR3 bases are TGTGCCAGCAGCGTTCTCCGCGGGGAAGAAAAACTGTTTTTT. Protein: CASSVLRGEEKLFF.